The 18 T cell receptor beta chains in this list originate from one sample, sequenced in a study of T cells after yellow fever vaccination. Using its own MiXCR run on the 5' RACE reads, TCRdb lists one record per CDR3 protein. The sample carries approximately 350,000 distinct CDR3 sequences, more than 9% recorded once. The sequencing here drew on PBMCs, taken on the day of the first yellow fever vaccination. The receptors originated from a young man who received the YFV17D yellow fever vaccine.

This clonotype was observed a few times. This sequence joins TRBV11-2 and TRBJ2-2; TRBD2 matches at 7 bases. Germline V gives CDR1 SGHAT, CDR2 FQNNGV. The ends lost 5 bases at V and 3 bases at J; junction bases unmatched: 3. The CDR3 loop spans 14 amino acids. CDR3 sequence reads: CASSLLAYTGELFF. DNA of the CDR3: TGTGCCAGCAGCCTACTAGCGTACACCGGGGAGCTGTTTTTT.

This clonotype occurred a few times. CDR3 sequence reads: CASSIEGARYNEQFF. The CDR3 bases are TGTGCCAGTAGTATTGAGGGGGCGCGGTACAATGAGCAGTTCTTC. V usage is TRBV19 and J usage is TRBJ2-1, with 7 nucleotides matching TRBD1. V lost 3 bases, J lost 4 bases, and 6 bases stayed unmatched. This CDR3 spans 15 amino acids. Germline V gives CDR1 LNHDA, CDR2 SQIVND (reference sequence).

This clonotype was recorded at least ten times. The chain is built from TRBV4-2 and TRBJ1-1; D is undetermined. V lost 3 bases to trimming and J lost 1 base, with 9 bases between them. Germline CDR1 LGHNA, CDR2 YNFKEQ. This CDR3 region has 14 residues. The CDR3 loop reads CASSHRTENTEAFF. CDR3 in DNA: TGTGCCAGCAGCCACCGTACAGAGAACACTGAAGCTTTCTTT.

This clonotype was counted at least ten times. This sequence joins TRBV10-3 and TRBJ2-5, with a weak D call TRBD1 (6 bases). The CDR3 covers 13 residues. The V end lost 6 bases, the J end lost 5 bases, and 13 bases lay between the germline ends. CDR1 is ENHRY and CDR2 is SYGVKD in the germline V gene. Written as DNA, the CDR3 is TGTGCCATCAGCCTGGGGCAGGGGGAGACCCAGTACTTC. This gives the protein CAISLGQGETQYF.

The sample holds a few counts of this clonotype. The CDR3 DNA sequence: TGCGCCAGCAGCCGAGACAGTGCAAGGATGGCTCAGCCCCAGCATTTT. As protein: CASSRDSARMAQPQHF. V and J are TRBV4-1 and TRBJ1-5; a possible D gene is TRBD1 (5 bases). The germline V gene encodes CDR1 MGHRA and CDR2 YSYEKL. The CDR3 spans 16 residues. V was trimmed by 4 bases and J by 6 bases, leaving 19 bases between them.

This chain joins TRBV4-2 and TRBJ2-7; D could derive from TRBD1 or TRBD2 (5 bases each). Germline values: CDR1 LGHNA, CDR2 YNFKEQ. V was shortened by 4 bases and J by 0 bases, with 16 bases between the two germline ends. CDR3 size: 16 residues. In DNA, the CDR3 is TGTGCCAGCAGCCTGCGGTCCGGGACGGCCTCCTACGAGCAGTACTTC. Amino acids: CASSLRSGTASYEQYF.

The rearrangement uses TRBV12-3 or TRBV12-4 and TRBJ2-7, with TRBD2 matching over 7 bases. The CDR3 is made up of 15 amino acids. V lost 6 bases to trimming and J lost 3 bases; unmatched junction nucleotides: 11. Here the CDR3 reads CASRPSGTIHYEQYF. CDR3 nucleotides: TGTGCCAGCAGGCCCTCCGGGACTATACACTACGAGCAGTACTTC.

This clonotype turned up a few times. This chain uses TRBV6-5 with TRBJ1-6, with a weak D call TRBD1 (6 bases). V dropped 3 bases and J dropped 7 bases, with 19 bases sitting between them. Germline loops: CDR1 MNHEY, CDR2 SVGAGI. This CDR3 is built from 17 residues. The CDR3 nucleotides read TGTGCCAGCAGTTATACCCCCACAGGGACTTGGAATTCACCCCTCCACTTT. It specifies CASSYTPTGTWNSPLHF.

This clonotype was seen more than once but under ten times. V gene TRBV6-5 combines with J gene TRBJ2-3; tentative D call: TRBD1 (6 bases). CDR1 MNHEY and CDR2 SVGAGI come from the germline V gene. The CDR3 runs to 16 residues. V was trimmed by 0 bases and J by 1 base, leaving 11 bases between them. CDR3 DNA: TGTGCCAGCAGTTACTCCGGGACAAGGGGCACAGATACGCAGTATTTT. Translation: CASSYSGTRGTDTQYF.

This clonotype came up many times. V and J are TRBV4-3 and TRBJ1-6; possibly TRBD1 for D (6 bases). V lost 0 bases and J lost 12, with 9 bases in between. The CDR3 sequence is 13 residues long. The germline V gene has CDR1 LGHNA and CDR2 YSLEER. In nucleotides, the CDR3 is TGCGCCAGCAGCCAAGATCAGGGGATACCCCTCCACTTT. It yields the protein CASSQDQGIPLHF.

This clonotype was observed at least ten times. The chain carries TRBV27 and TRBJ2-3; TRBD1 is a possible D gene (6 bases). Trimming took off 2 bases at V and 3 bases at J, with 18 bases between the two ends. CDR1 MNHEY and CDR2 SMNVEV come from the germline V gene (reference sequence). This CDR3 region has 17 residues. Written as DNA, the CDR3 is TGTGCCAGCAGTTTAACCGCAGGGGACGTGAGGACAGATACGCAGTATTTT. Protein product: CASSLTAGDVRTDTQYF.

The chain joins TRBV7-3 to TRBJ2-3; no definite D call. The CDR3 contains 15 residues. Per the germline V gene, CDR1 is SGHTA and CDR2 is FQGTGA. V was trimmed by 5 bases and J by 6 bases, leaving 18 bases between them. This CDR3 is CASSQSLSGIDTQYF. The CDR3 nucleotides read TGTGCCAGCAGCCAAAGCTTAAGTGGTATCGATACGCAGTATTTT.

The J gene is TRBJ2-1, the V gene TRBV7-2, with TRBD1 identical over 8 bases. The CDR3 is made up of 14 amino acids. Germline V gene lookup returns CDR1 SGHTA and CDR2 FQGNSA. The J segment lost 6 bases and the V segment lost 6 bases, leaving 7 bases of the junction unmatched. CDR3 sequence (DNA): TGTGCCAGCAGATACGCGACAGGGGTCAATGAGCAGTTCTTC. Translation: CASRYATGVNEQFF.

There are many counts of this clonotype. The chain is built from TRBV27 and TRBJ1-1, with D tentatively TRBD1 (6 bases). This CDR3 has 12 amino acids. CDR1 and CDR2 from the germline V gene are MNHEY and SMNVEV (reference sequence). V shed 3 bases and J shed 8 bases, with 10 bases lying between them. CDR3 in DNA: TGTGCCAGCAGTTTTGGGGGCCGGGAAGCTTTCTTT. Its protein is CASSFGGREAFF.

V gene TRBV6-5 combines with J gene TRBJ1-1, with D possibly TRBD1 on 6 matching bases. There are 12 residues in the CDR3. V gave up 5 bases and J gave up 7 bases, with 11 bases separating them. Germline CDR1 and CDR2: MNHEY and SVGAGI. CDR3 nucleotide sequence: TGTGCCAGCAGTCCCACAGGGTATGAAGCTTTCTTT. Translating it yields CASSPTGYEAFF.

The CDR3 DNA follows: TGTGCCAGCAGCCCACGACAGGGGGCCCTTGAAGCTTTCTTT. Protein: CASSPRQGALEAFF. The V gene is TRBV3-1, the J gene TRBJ1-1; 10 nucleotides match TRBD1. CDR1 LGHDT and CDR2 YNNKEL come from the germline V gene (reference sequence). CDR3 size: 14 residues. V dropped 4 bases and J dropped 7; count of bases not matched to a gene: 6.

V usage is TRBV6-2 or TRBV6-3 and J usage is TRBJ1-1; no clear D gene. Germline V lookup: CDR1 MNHEY, CDR2 SVGEGT. The V end was cut by 0 bases, the J end by 6 bases, with 14 bases between. The CDR3 consists of 15 residues. The CDR3 DNA is TGTGCCAGCAGTTACTCGATTTGGACTCGGGCTGAAGCTTTCTTT. Encoded protein: CASSYSIWTRAEAFF.

The chain employs TRBV20-1 and TRBJ2-3, with TRBD2 matching 12 bases. CDR3 size: 19 residues. Trimming took 1 base from V and 3 from J; bases not matched to a gene: 14. The germline V gene encodes CDR1 DFQATT and CDR2 SNEGSKA (reference sequence). This CDR3 is CSARVLLAGGVVITDTQYF. CDR3 nucleotide sequence: TGCAGTGCTAGAGTCTTACTAGCGGGGGGAGTAGTAATTACAGATACGCAGTATTTT.